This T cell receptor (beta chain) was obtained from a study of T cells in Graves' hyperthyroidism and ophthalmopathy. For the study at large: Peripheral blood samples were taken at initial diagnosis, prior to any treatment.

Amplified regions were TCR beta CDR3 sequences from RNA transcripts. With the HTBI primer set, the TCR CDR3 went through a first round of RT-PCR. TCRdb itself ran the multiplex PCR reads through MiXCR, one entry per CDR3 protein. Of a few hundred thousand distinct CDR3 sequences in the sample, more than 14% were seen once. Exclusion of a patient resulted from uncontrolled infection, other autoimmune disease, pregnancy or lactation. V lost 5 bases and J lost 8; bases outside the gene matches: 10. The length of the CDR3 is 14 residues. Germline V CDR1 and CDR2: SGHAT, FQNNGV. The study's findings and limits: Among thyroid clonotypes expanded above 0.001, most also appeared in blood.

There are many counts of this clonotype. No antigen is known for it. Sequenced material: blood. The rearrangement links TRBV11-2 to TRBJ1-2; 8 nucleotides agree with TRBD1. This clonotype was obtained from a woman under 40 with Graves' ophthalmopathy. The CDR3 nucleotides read TGTGCCAGCAGCCTGTCCCAGGGGGCGGGAGGCTACACCTTC. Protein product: CASSLSQGAGGYTF.